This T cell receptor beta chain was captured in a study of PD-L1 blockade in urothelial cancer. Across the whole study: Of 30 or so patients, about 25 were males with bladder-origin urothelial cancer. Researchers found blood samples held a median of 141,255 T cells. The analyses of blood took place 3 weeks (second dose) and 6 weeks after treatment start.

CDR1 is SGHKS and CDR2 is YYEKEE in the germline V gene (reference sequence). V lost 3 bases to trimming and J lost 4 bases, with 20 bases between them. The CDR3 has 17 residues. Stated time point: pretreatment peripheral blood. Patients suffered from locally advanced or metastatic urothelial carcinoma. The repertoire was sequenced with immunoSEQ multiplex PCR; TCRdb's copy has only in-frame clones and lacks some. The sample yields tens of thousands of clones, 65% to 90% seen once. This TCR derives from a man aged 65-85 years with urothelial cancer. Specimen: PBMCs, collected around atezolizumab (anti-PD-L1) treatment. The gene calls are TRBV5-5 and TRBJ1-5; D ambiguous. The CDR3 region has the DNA TGTGCCAGCAGCTCGGCGCCTGGTCTTCAGGCGAATCAGCCCCAGCATTTT. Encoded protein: CASSSAPGLQANQPQHF.